This T cell receptor beta chain was sequenced in a study of T cell repertoires in cytomegalovirus infection (dated by TCRdb to about 2019). Describing the broader study: Because public TCR beta signatures pointed to carriage of CMV infection together with the matching HLA type, the HLA type of each donor mattered for the analysis. The paper's findings and limits, for the study overall: Carriers of CMV infection plus the relevant HLA type were discriminated by the cumulative frequency of public TCR beta family members in the study cohort and in an independent approximately 350-donor cohort. The ex vivo response was dominated by HLA-C-restricted CMV-specific TCR beta clonotypes, which also provided the single most frequent clonotype in two of eight donors.

CDR1 SGHTA and CDR2 FQGNSA are derived from the germline V gene. Germline trimming amounts to 2 bases on V and 7 bases on J, with 6 as the count of junction bases outside the gene matches. CDR3 length: 15 amino acids, cysteine to phenylalanine. Just CDR3 DNA is preserved here, 45 bases in frame from base 1. Reads for this sample came from an Illumina HiSeq 1500. Clones were called with MiXCR by TCRdb after fastp trimmed the public reads at Q25, and only in-frame beta chains were retained. Rows merge per CDR3 protein into single entries with the most common DNA and genes. For this sample there are about 530,000 distinct CDR3 sequences; more than 25% appear just once. The leading ten clones occupy roughly 13% of the sample. Points on this clonotype: Its antigen is still unknown. There are no base qualities to consult, and no much larger clone falls within one base.

The rearranged chain carries TRBV7-2 and TRBJ2-4; TRBD2 agrees with 9 junctional bases. The TCR was taken from a human donor in good health (CMV status not recorded). Some clones in this sample may be carry-over from other donors' samples. Sequencing used PBMCs. At the DNA level, the sequence is TGTGCCAGCAGCTTACGGGTAGCGGGAGACAACATTCAGTACTTC. The translation is CASSLRVAGDNIQYF.